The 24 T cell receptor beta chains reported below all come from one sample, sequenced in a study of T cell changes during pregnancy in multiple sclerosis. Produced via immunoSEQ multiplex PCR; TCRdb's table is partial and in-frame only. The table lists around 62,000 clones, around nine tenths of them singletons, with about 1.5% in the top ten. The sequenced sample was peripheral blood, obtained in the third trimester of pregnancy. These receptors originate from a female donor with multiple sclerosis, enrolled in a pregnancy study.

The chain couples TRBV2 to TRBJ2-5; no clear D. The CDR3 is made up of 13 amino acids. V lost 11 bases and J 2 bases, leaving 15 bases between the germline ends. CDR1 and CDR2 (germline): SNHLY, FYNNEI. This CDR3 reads CAPATVRQETQYF. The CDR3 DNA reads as TGTGCCCCAGCCACAGTCAGGCAAGAGACCCAGTACTTC.

Here the CDR3 reads CASSIELGYSYEQYF. Here the CDR3 DNA reads TGTGCCAGTAGTATAGAACTAGGCTACTCCTACGAGCAGTACTTC. The genes are TRBV19 and TRBJ2-7; maybe TRBD2 (5 bases). The CDR3 has 15 residues. Trimming removed 0 bases from V and 0 bases from J, with 9 bases in between. Per germline, CDR1 LNHDA and CDR2 SQIVND (reference sequence).

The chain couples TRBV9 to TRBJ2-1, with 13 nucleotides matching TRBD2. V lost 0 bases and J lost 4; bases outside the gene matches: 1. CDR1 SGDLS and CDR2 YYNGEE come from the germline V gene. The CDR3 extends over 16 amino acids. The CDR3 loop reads CASSVGTSGSYNEQFF. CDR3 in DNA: TGTGCCAGCAGCGTAGGGACTAGCGGGAGTTACAATGAGCAGTTCTTC.

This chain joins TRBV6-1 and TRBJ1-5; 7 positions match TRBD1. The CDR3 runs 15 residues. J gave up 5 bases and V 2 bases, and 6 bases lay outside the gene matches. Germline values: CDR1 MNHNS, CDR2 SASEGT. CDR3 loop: CASSELGTDYQPQHF. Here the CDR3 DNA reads TGTGCCAGCAGTGAATTGGGGACAGATTATCAGCCCCAGCATTTT.

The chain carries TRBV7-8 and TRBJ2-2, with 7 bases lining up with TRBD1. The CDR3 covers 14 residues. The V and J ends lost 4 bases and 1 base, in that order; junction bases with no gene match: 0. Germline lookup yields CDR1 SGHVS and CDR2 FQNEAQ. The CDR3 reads CASSWDRNTGELFF. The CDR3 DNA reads TGTGCCAGCAGCTGGGACAGGAACACCGGGGAGCTGTTTTTT.

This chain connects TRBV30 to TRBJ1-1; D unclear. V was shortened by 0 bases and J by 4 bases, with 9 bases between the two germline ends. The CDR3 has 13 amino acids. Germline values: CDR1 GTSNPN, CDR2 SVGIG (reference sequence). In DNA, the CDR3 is TGTGCCTGGAGTGTACTCTGGAGCACTGAAGCTTTCTTT. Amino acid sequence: CAWSVLWSTEAFF.

The DNA for the CDR3 is TGTGCCAGCAGCTCCCCGATAAGCCCTTCCCAGGCCCGCAGGAACACTGAAGCTTTCTTT. It translates to CASSSPISPSQARRNTEAFF. The chain uses TRBV21-1 and TRBJ1-1; the table calls TRBD1, which could not be checked here. TRBV21-1 is termed a pseudogene. The CDR3 is 20 amino acids.

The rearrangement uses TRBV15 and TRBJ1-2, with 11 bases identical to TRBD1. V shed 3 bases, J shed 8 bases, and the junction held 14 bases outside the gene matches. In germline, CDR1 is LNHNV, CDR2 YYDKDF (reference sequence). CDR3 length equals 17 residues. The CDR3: CATSSSDRGPGRFGYTF. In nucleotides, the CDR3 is TGTGCCACCAGCAGTTCGGACAGGGGGCCGGGTCGGTTCGGCTACACCTTC.

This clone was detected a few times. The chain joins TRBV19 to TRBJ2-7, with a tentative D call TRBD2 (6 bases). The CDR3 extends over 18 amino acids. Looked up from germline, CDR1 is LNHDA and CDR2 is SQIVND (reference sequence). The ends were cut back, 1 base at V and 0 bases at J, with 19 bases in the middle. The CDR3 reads CASSIVGPGTASSYEQYF. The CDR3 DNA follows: TGTGCCAGTAGTATAGTTGGGCCCGGGACTGCAAGCTCCTACGAGCAGTACTTC.

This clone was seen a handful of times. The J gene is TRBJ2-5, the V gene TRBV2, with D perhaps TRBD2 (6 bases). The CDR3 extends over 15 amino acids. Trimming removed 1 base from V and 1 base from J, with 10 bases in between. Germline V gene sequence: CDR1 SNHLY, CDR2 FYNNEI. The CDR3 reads CASSEVSGAQETQYF. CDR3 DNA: TGTGCCAGCAGTGAAGTTAGCGGAGCCCAAGAGACCCAGTACTTC. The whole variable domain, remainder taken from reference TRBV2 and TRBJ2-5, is EPEVTQTPSHQVTQMGQEVILRCVPISNHLYFYWYRQILGQKVEFLVSFYNNEISEKSEIFDDQFSVERPDGSNFTLKIRSTKLEDSAMYFCASSEVSGAQETQYFGPGTRLLVL.

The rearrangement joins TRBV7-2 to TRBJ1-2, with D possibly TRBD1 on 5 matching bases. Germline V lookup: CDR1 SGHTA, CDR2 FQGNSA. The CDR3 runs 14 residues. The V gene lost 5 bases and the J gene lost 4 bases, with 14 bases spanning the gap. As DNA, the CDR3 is TGTGCCAGCAGCGTGGTTGGGGGAGGCTATGGCTACACCTTC. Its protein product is CASSVVGGGYGYTF. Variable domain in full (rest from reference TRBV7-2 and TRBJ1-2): GAGVSQSPSNKVTEKGKDVELRCDPISGHTALYWYRQSLGQGLEFLIYFQGNSAPDKSGLPSDRFSAERTGGSVSTLTIQRTQQEDSAVYLCASSVVGGGYGYTFGSGTRLTVV.

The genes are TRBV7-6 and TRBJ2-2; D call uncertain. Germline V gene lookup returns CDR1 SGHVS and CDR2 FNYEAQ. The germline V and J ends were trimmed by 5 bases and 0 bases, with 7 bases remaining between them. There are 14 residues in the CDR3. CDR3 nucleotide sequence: TGTGCCAGCAGCCTCTTAACGAACACCGGGGAGCTGTTTTTT. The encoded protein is CASSLLTNTGELFF.

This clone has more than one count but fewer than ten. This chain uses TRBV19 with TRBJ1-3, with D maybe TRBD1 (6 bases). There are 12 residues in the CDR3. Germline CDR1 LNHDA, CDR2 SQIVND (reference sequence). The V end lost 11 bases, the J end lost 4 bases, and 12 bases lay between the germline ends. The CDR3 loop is CAGGDRGNTIYF. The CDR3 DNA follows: TGTGCCGGGGGTGACAGGGGAAACACCATATATTTT.

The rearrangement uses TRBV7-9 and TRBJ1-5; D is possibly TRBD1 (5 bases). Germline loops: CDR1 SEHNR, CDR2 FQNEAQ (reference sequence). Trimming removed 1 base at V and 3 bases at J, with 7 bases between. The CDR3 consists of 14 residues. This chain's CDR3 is CASSLGQTNQPQHF. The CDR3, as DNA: TGTGCCAGCAGCTTAGGACAGACCAATCAGCCCCAGCATTTT.

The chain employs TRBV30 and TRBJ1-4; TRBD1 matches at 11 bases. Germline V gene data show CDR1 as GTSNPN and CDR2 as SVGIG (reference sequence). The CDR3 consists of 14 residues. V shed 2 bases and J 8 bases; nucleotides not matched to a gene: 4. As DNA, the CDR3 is TGTGCCTGGAGTCCGGGACAGGGGGGGGAAAAACTGTTTTTT. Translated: CAWSPGQGGEKLFF.

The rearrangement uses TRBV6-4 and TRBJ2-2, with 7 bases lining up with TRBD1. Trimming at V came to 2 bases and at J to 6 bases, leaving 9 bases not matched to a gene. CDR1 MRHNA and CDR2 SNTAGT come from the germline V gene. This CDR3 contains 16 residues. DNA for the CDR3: TGTGCCAGCAGTGACGGTGGGACAGCTGACTCCGGGGAGCTGTTTTTT. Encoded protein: CASSDGGTADSGELFF.

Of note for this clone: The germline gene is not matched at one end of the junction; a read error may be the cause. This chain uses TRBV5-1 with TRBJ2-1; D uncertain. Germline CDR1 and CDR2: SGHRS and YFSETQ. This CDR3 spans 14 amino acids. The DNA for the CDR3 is TGTGCCAGCAGCTTGGGATCGGGCTACAATGAGCAGTTCTTC. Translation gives CASSLGSGYNEQFF.

CDR3 sequence reads: CASSDPTGGSYEQYF. CDR3 bases: TGCGCCAGCAGTGACCCTACAGGGGGCAGCTACGAGCAGTACTTC. This chain links TRBV10-2 with TRBJ2-7; TRBD1 agrees at 9 bases. With V trimmed by 3 bases and J by 3 bases, 6 bases remained unmatched. The CDR3 length is 15 residues. Germline-derived CDR1 and CDR2 are WSHSY and SAAADI.

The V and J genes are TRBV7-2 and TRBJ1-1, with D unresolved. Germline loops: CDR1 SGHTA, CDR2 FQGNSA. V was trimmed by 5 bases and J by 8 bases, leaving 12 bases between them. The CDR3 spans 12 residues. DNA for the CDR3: TGTGCCAGCAGCCATTATCTAGGAGAAGCTTTCTTT. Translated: CASSHYLGEAFF.

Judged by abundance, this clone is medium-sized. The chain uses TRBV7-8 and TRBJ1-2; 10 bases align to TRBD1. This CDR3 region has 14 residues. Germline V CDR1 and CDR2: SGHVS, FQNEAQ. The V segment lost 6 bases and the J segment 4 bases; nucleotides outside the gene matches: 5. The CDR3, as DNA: TGTGCCAGCAGTTCGGGACAGGGGACCTATGGCTACACCTTC. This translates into CASSSGQGTYGYTF.

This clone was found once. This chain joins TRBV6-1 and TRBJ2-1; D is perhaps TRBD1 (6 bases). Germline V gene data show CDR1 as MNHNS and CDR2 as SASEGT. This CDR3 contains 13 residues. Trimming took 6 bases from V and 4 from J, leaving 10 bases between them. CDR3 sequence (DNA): TGTGCCAGCAGGTCAGGGGAATACAATGAGCAGTTCTTC. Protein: CASRSGEYNEQFF.

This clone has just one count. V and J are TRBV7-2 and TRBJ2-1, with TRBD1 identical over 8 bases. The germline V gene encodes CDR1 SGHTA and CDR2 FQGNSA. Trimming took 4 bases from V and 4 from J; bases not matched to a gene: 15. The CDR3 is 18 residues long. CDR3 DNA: TGTGCCAGCAGCTCCCACAACACAGGGGGAGACATTTACAATGAGCAGTTCTTC. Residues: CASSSHNTGGDIYNEQFF.

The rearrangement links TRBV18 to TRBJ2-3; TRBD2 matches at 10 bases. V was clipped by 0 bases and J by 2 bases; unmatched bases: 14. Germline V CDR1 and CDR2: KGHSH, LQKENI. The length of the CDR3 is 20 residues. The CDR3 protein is CASSPPSILAGASSTDTQYF. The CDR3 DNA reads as TGTGCCAGCTCACCACCTTCTATCCTAGCGGGGGCCTCCTCCACAGATACGCAGTATTTT.

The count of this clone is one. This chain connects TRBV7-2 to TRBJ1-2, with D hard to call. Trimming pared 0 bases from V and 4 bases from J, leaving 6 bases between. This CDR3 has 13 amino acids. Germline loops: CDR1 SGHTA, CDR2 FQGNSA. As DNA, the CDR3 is TGTGCCAGCAGCTTAGCGGCGGCCTATGGCTACACCTTC. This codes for CASSLAAAYGYTF.